The source of this TCR beta chain is a study of identical twins' blood T cells. TCR cDNA libraries were made from RNA using a previously described, modified protocol. MiXCR, applied by TCRdb to the 5' RACE reads, yields one record per CDR3 protein. The repertoire holds 350,000 to 400,000 distinct CDR3 sequences, 25% to 35% seen once, with about 6% in the top ten. The sample holds a few counts of this clonotype. The ends were cut back, 6 bases at V and 7 bases at J, with 15 bases in the middle. The CDR3 has 12 amino acids. Germline V lookup: CDR1 SQVTM, CDR2 ANQGSEA. Sequenced: PBMCs. The clonotype was recovered from a woman aged 18-50 years in good health. This chain uses TRBV29-1 with TRBJ1-1; no clear D. The CDR3 loop is CSVSETLGEAFF. The DNA of the CDR3 is TGCAGCGTATCCGAGACTTTGGGTGAAGCTTTCTTT.